This T cell receptor (beta chain) was profiled in a study of T cells in localized non-small cell lung cancer. General study findings and limits: Prolonged overall survival went with higher T cell density in the blood. Among the top 100 tumor clones, a median about 60 appeared in adjacent lung. Tumor samples were not multi-region, leaving intratumor heterogeneity unexcluded. Uninvolved adjacent lung showed higher T cell clonality than tumor.

J was trimmed by 3 bases and V by 0 bases; bases with no gene match: 4. CDR3 length equals 15 residues. CDR1 and CDR2 from the germline V gene are MNHEY and SVGAGI. In regard to this clone: What it binds is unknown.

Sequenced by immunoSEQ multiplex PCR; TCRdb stores in-frame clones only, minus some. The sample carries 45,000 to 60,000 clones, roughly 88% recorded once. The rearrangement links TRBV6-5 to TRBJ2-7, with TRBD1 identical over 8 bases. The material was peripheral blood, obtained before any cancer treatment. This receptor was obtained from a woman between 35 and 75 years old with stage I lung adenocarcinoma. This CDR3 is CASSYSIQGVYEQYF. CDR3 nucleotide sequence: TGTGCCAGCAGTTACTCGATACAGGGGGTCTACGAGCAGTACTTC.